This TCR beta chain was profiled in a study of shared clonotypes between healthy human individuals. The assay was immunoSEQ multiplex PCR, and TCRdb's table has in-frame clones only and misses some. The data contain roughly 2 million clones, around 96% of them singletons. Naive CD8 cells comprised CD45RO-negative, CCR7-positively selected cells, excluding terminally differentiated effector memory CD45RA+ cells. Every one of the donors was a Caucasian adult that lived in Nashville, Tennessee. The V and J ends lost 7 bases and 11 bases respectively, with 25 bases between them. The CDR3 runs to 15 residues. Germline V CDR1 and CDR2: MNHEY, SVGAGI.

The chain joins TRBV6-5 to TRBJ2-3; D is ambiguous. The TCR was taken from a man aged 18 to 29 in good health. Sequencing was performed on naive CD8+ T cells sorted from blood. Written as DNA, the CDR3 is TGTGCCAGCACTTTAGTTTGGCACCGTCGAAGGATGCAGTATTTT. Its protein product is CASTLVWHRRRMQYF.